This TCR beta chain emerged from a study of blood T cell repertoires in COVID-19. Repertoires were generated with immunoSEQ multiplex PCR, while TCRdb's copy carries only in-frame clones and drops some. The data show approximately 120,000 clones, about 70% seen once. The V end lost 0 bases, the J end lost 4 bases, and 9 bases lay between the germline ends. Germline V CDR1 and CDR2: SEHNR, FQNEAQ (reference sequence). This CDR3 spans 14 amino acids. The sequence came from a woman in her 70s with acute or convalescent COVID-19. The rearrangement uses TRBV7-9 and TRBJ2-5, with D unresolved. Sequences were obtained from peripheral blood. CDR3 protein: CASSLAVRIETQYF. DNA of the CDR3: TGTGCCAGCAGCTTAGCGGTCAGAATAGAGACCCAGTACTTC.